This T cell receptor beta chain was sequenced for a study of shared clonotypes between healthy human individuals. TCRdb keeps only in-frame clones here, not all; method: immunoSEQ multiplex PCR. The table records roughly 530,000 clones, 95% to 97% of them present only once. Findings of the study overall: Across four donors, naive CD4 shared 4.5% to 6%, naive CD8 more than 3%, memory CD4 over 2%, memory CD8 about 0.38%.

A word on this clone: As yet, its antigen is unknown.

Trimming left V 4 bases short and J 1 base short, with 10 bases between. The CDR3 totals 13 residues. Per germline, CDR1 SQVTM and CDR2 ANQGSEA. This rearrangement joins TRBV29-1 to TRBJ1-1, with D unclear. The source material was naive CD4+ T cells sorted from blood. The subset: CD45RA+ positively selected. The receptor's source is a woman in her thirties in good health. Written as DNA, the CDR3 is TGCAGCGTTGTCAGGATGACGAACACTGAAGCTTTCTTT. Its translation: CSVVRMTNTEAFF.